This TCR beta chain was retrieved from a study of blood T cells in healthy people across ages. The second PCR ran about 6 to 12 cycles with a sample-barcoded 5' primer and J-beta primers. A single record per CDR3 protein comes from TCRdb applying MiXCR to the 5' RACE reads. Here the sample spans roughly 930,000 distinct CDR3 sequences, roughly 52% being singletons. Study-wide points: While age rose, TCR beta diversity per million T cells dropped in a roughly linear way. The long-lived group displayed more naive CD4+ cells, plus higher diversity, than the aged donors did.

Germline V gene data show CDR1 as SEHNR and CDR2 as FQNEAQ (reference sequence). The V gene end was trimmed by 4 bases and the J gene end by 0 bases; junction bases not matched to a gene: 11. The CDR3 totals 20 residues. This clonotype was counted between two and nine times. Its matching antigen is unknown. Total RNA was isolated from each sample in quantities of at least 6 micrograms. The sequence was collected from a young man in good health. The specimen sequenced was blood. This rearrangement joins TRBV7-9 to TRBJ2-3, with 15 bases that match TRBD2. CDR3 protein: CASSSSGTSGGSPSTDTQYF. The DNA of the CDR3 is TGTGCCAGCAGCTCCTCCGGGACTAGCGGGGGGTCCCCTAGCACAGATACGCAGTATTTT.